What follows is one T cell receptor (beta chain) and its context. What it binds is unknown. The data were obtained in a study of PD-1 blockade in classical Hodgkin lymphoma. Time point indicated: cycle 4 day 1 (C4D1), after 5 to 7 weeks of nivolumab. There was relapse after autologous stem cell transplantation in every patient, and there was variation in brentuximab vedotin exposure. Complete response, partial response or progressive disease made up the best responses. The CDR3 runs to 15 residues. The V gene end was trimmed by 4 bases and the J gene end by 7 bases; junction bases not matched to a gene: 9. Germline V gene data show CDR1 as SGHVS and CDR2 as FNYEAQ. Study-level findings and limits: Those achieving complete response showed baseline diversity like newly diagnosed patients. Those starting nivolumab under 1 year post-ASCT were excluded.

Data came from immunoSEQ multiplex PCR; TCRdb stores just in-frame clones and leaves some out. The data hold more than 3,500 clones, with around 72% observed a single time. This TCR derives from a human donor with classical Hodgkin lymphoma. The rearrangement joins TRBV7-6 to TRBJ2-1; 8 bases are a match to TRBD1. This sample comprised peripheral blood mononuclear cells (PBMCs), obtained before the fourth cycle of nivolumab. The DNA of the CDR3 is TGTGCCAGCAGCTCCGGACAGGGATTCAAGAATGAGCAGTTCTTC. Amino acids: CASSSGQGFKNEQFF.